This TCR beta chain was sequenced during a study of blood T cell repertoires in COVID-19. Assay: immunoSEQ multiplex PCR; the TCRdb copy retains only in-frame clones and omits some. The sample records some 15,000 clones, approximately 88% being singletons. Trimming took off 4 bases at V and 0 bases at J, with 11 bases between the two ends. Germline-derived CDR1 and CDR2 are SGHDT and YYEEEE. The CDR3 runs 15 residues. The TCR was taken from a human donor in a cohort sampled during active COVID-19. The sequencing sample was made of peripheral blood. V usage is TRBV5-6 and J usage is TRBJ1-5; weak D call: TRBD1 (5 bases). The CDR3 coding sequence is TGTGCCAGCAGCGTAGGGGCTTATAGCAATCAGCCCCAGCATTTT. This sequence encodes CASSVGAYSNQPQHF.